One T cell receptor beta chain is described in this entry. This entry belongs to a study of T cell changes during pregnancy in multiple sclerosis. The V and J ends lost 8 bases and 4 bases respectively, with 11 bases between them. From germline, CDR1 is SGHTA and CDR2 FQGNSA. The CDR3 length is 13 residues. Sequencing used immunoSEQ multiplex PCR; TCRdb keeps in-frame clones, though not all of them. The sample consists of about 51,000 clones, 93% of them appearing once. This clonotype was obtained from a female donor with multiple sclerosis, enrolled in a pregnancy study. Specimen: peripheral blood, collected in the second trimester of pregnancy. The rearrangement links TRBV7-2 to TRBJ2-2; a weak D match, TRBD2 (5 bases). The CDR3 protein is CASRTSATGELFF. For the CDR3, the DNA is TGTGCCAGCCGGACTTCCGCCACCGGGGAGCTGTTTTTT.